The present T cell receptor beta chain was sequenced within a study of vaccination effects on CD4 cells after COVID-19. As to this clone: Its antigen is currently unknown.

An approximately 10-day culture period preceded the isolation of CD4+ T cells. The person had PCR-confirmed SARS-CoV-2 infection between March and December 2020. Each participant was administered two doses of either the BNT162b2 or the mRNA-1273 vaccine. Profiling relied on immunoSEQ multiplex PCR, and the TCRdb table lists in-frame clones only, not all of them. The table includes 35,000 to 55,000 clones, more than 65% detected once. V was cut by 2 bases and J by 9 bases, with 12 bases left in between. The CDR3 runs 13 residues. Germline V lookup: CDR1 SGHNT, CDR2 YYREEE (reference sequence). This sequence joins TRBV5-4 and TRBJ2-1; D not resolved. The sequence was collected from a human donor who had a prior SARS-CoV-2 infection. Source: CD4+ T cells from PBMCs cultured without peptide, taken after COVID-19 vaccination. The CDR3: CASSLTNLGEQFF. In DNA, the CDR3 is TGTGCCAGCAGCTTAACGAACTTGGGTGAGCAGTTCTTC.